The following is a TCR beta chain sequence with its context. The data were taken from a study of OX40 agonist ivuxolimab in advanced cancers. Overall study context: Three patients responded partially, comprising one with hepatocellular carcinoma and two with cutaneous melanoma.

Clones were sequenced by immunoSEQ multiplex PCR, and TCRdb holds only the in-frame ones, with some missing. The sample has 65,000 to 85,000 clones, roughly 91% seen once. From germline, CDR1 is SGHVS and CDR2 FNYEAQ. The V end was cut by 1 base, the J end by 0 bases, with 7 bases between. The CDR3 is 15 amino acids. Autoimmune disease history or systemic immunosuppression led to patient exclusion. This TCR was recovered from an adult with an advanced solid tumor such as melanoma, head and neck, liver or kidney cancer. The chain joins TRBV7-6 to TRBJ1-3; maybe TRBD1 (5 bases). Specimen: CD4+ or CD8+ T cells sorted from blood, collected in a trial of the OX40 agonist ivuxolimab. CDR3 loop: CASSLGQSSGNTIYF. Here the CDR3 DNA reads TGTGCCAGCAGCTTAGGACAGAGCTCTGGAAACACCATATATTTT.